This T cell receptor beta chain was captured by sequencing in a study of cytomegalovirus exposure and HLA in healthy donors. Both 60 Vbeta primers and 13 Jbeta primers went into the PCR. Some clones are missing from TCRdb's copy, which holds only in-frame ones; the method was immunoSEQ multiplex PCR. The sample consists of approximately 290,000 clones, 75% to 85% of them appearing once. Healthy bone marrow donors made up the donors. V shed 1 base and J shed 4 bases, with 17 bases lying between them. Germline V CDR1 and CDR2: MGHRA, YSYEKL. CDR3 size: 17 residues. The study's findings and limits: There were around 160 TCR beta chains listed as cytomegalovirus-associated.

A word on this clone: Its antigen is as yet unknown.

The receptor comes from a girl aged 2 to 9 in good health and CMV-seronegative. Sequencing used PBMCs. The rearrangement links TRBV4-1 to TRBJ2-1; D gene uncertain. The CDR3 loop reads CASSQGPPGLGYNEQFF. The CDR3 DNA follows: TGCGCCAGCAGCCAAGGGCCCCCAGGATTGGGTTACAATGAGCAGTTCTTC.